Below are 28 T cell receptor beta chains sequenced from a single sample in a study of blood T cell repertoires in COVID-19. Profiled with immunoSEQ multiplex PCR; TCRdb holds only in-frame clones, not every one. The table lists fewer than 80,000 clones, 90% of them singletons, with 5% to 6% in the top ten. The specimen was peripheral blood. The receptors were gathered from a man in his forties or fifties with acute or convalescent COVID-19.

This clone was seen just once. V usage is TRBV20-1 and J usage is TRBJ2-5; 7 nucleotides align to TRBD2. This CDR3 contains 14 residues. Trimming at V came to 3 bases and at J to 4 bases, leaving 8 bases not matched to a gene. The germline V gene encodes CDR1 DFQATT and CDR2 SNEGSKA (reference sequence). CDR3 nucleotide sequence: TGCAGTGCTAGTTTGGCGGGAGTTAGAGAGACCCAGTACTTC. Translating gives CSASLAGVRETQYF.

This clone was found a few times. The CDR3: CASSSGQTNIQYF. CDR3 DNA sequence: TGTGCCAGCAGCTCGGGACAGACAAACATTCAGTACTTC. The chain employs TRBV7-2 and TRBJ2-4; 7 positions match TRBD1. The ends lost 4 bases at V and 6 bases at J; junction bases unmatched: 3. Germline V lookup: CDR1 SGHTA, CDR2 FQGNSA. The length of the CDR3 is 13 residues.

The CDR3 DNA follows: TGTGCCAGCAGGGTCGGGTCAGGGCAAGGGGAGCTGTTTTTT. As protein: CASRVGSGQGELFF. This chain connects TRBV9 to TRBJ2-2, with a tentative D call TRBD1 (5 bases). The V gene lost 5 bases and the J gene lost 8 bases, with 16 bases spanning the gap. Germline lookup yields CDR1 SGDLS and CDR2 YYNGEE. CDR3 length: 14 residues.

The chain recombines TRBV5-6 with TRBJ2-1, with TRBD1 identical over 7 bases. There are 17 residues in the CDR3. Trimming cost V 0 bases and J 0 bases; bases outside gene matches: 6. Germline CDR1 reads SGHDT; CDR2 reads YYEEEE. The CDR3 region has the DNA TGTGCCAGCAGCTTGGTGGCAGGGGGTAGCTCCTACAATGAGCAGTTCTTC. Its protein product is CASSLVAGGSSYNEQFF.

The chain couples TRBV10-1 to TRBJ2-6, with D unclear. The CDR3 covers 16 residues. V shed 3 bases and J shed 0 bases, with 9 bases lying between them. From germline, CDR1 is WNHNN and CDR2 SYGVQD (reference sequence). CDR3 region: CASSDGTRSGANVLTF. The CDR3 coding sequence is TGCGCCAGCAGTGATGGTACGCGCTCTGGGGCCAACGTCCTGACTTTC.

This rearrangement joins TRBV7-2 to TRBJ2-1, with 10 bases aligning to TRBD2. The CDR3 covers 15 residues. V lost 1 base, J lost 12 bases, and 9 bases stayed unmatched. From germline, CDR1 is SGHTA and CDR2 FQGNSA. The CDR3 spells CASSLGLAGAQGQFF. The CDR3 nucleotides are TGTGCCAGCAGCTTAGGGCTAGCGGGGGCCCAGGGGCAGTTCTTC.

CDR3 in DNA: TGCGCCAGCAGTGAGTGGATGGGCGGGGGCCTTTATAGCAATCAGCCCCAGCATTTT. This translates into CASSEWMGGGLYSNQPQHF. The V gene is TRBV10-2, the J gene TRBJ1-5; D is perhaps TRBD1 (6 bases). CDR1 is WSHSY, CDR2 SAAADI, per germline. The CDR3 has 19 amino acids. Trimming took 1 base from V and 0 from J, leaving 19 bases between them.

This chain connects TRBV2 to TRBJ1-1, with D maybe TRBD1 (5 bases). The germline gives CDR1 SNHLY, CDR2 FYNNEI. The germline V and J ends were trimmed by 4 bases and 0 bases, with 9 bases remaining between them. CDR3 length: 14 amino acids. As DNA, the CDR3 is TGTGCCAGCAGTGCCGCAGGGCTGAACACTGAAGCTTTCTTT. It is translated as CASSAAGLNTEAFF.

The chain uses TRBV6-6 and TRBJ2-1; D gene uncertain. The CDR3 is made up of 12 amino acids. Trimming cost V 5 bases and J 6 bases, with 8 bases left between them. Germline V lookup: CDR1 MNHNY, CDR2 SVGAGI (reference sequence). The CDR3 DNA reads TGTGCCAGCAGTCCTAATACCAATGAGCAGTTCTTC. The encoded protein is CASSPNTNEQFF.

This clone is medium-sized within its sample. The V call is TRBV10-3, the J call TRBJ2-3, with 9 bases fitting TRBD2. The junction had 27 bases not matched to a gene; V was cut back by 3 bases and J by 2 bases. Germline CDR1 ENHRY, CDR2 SYGVKD. This CDR3 comprises 23 residues. Here the CDR3 reads CAISDWAGGLAGVRSVVTDTQYF. CDR3 nucleotides: TGTGCCATCAGTGACTGGGCAGGGGGTTTAGCGGGAGTCCGATCCGTTGTCACAGATACGCAGTATTTT.

The rearrangement links TRBV7-9 to TRBJ1-6; tentative D call: TRBD1 (5 bases). Trimming stripped 3 bases from V and 10 bases from J, with 13 bases between. Per germline, CDR1 SEHNR and CDR2 FQNEAQ (reference sequence). The CDR3 spans 14 residues. The CDR3 DNA sequence: TGTGCCAGCAGCTTGGAAAGGGGCCTCTCACCCCTCCACTTT. This encodes CASSLERGLSPLHF.

This clone was seen once. The gene calls are TRBV19 and TRBJ2-2; D not resolved. Trimming cost V 5 bases and J 5 bases, with 6 bases left between them. The length of the CDR3 is 12 residues. Germline V CDR1 and CDR2: LNHDA, SQIVND (reference sequence). CDR3 protein: CASSPRTGELFF. The CDR3 coding sequence is TGTGCCAGTAGTCCCCGTACCGGGGAGCTGTTTTTT.

The chain links TRBV2 to TRBJ2-7; 13 bases are shared with TRBD2. This CDR3 has 19 amino acids. V lost 4 bases to trimming and J lost 0 bases; unmatched junction nucleotides: 12. CDR1 SNHLY and CDR2 FYNNEI come from the germline V gene. The CDR3 sequence is CASSVRPAGTSGTSYEQYF. In nucleotides, the CDR3 is TGTGCCAGCAGTGTCCGGCCTGCCGGGACTAGCGGGACCTCCTACGAGCAGTACTTC.

This chain uses TRBV7-9 with TRBJ2-5, with 11 bases matching TRBD2. The V and J ends lost 5 bases and 5 bases, in that order; junction bases with no gene match: 10. In germline, CDR1 is SEHNR, CDR2 FQNEAQ (reference sequence). The CDR3 is 16 residues long. The CDR3 bases are TGTGCCAGCAGCACTCGTAGCGGGGGGGCGCGGGAGACCCAGTACTTC. Translated: CASSTRSGGARETQYF.

The chain has TRBV29-1 and TRBJ2-2, with 13 bases aligning to TRBD2. The CDR3 has 15 amino acids. J gave up 5 bases and V 6 bases, and 6 bases lay outside the gene matches. Per germline, CDR1 SQVTM and CDR2 ANQGSEA. CDR3: CSVRTSGSRTGELFF. DNA of the CDR3: TGCAGCGTACGGACTAGCGGGAGTAGGACCGGGGAGCTGTTTTTT.

The table lists this clone with a count of one. The genes are TRBV13 and TRBJ2-3; D is perhaps TRBD1 (6 bases). The germline CDR1 and CDR2 sequences are PRHDT and FYEKMQ (reference sequence). V lost 2 bases to trimming and J lost 1 base, with 22 bases between them. This CDR3 is built from 19 residues. The CDR3 reads CASSLKAGVGQRRTDTQYF. CDR3 sequence (DNA): TGTGCCAGCAGCTTAAAGGCAGGGGTGGGCCAACGACGCACAGATACGCAGTATTTT.

The V and J genes are TRBV19 and TRBJ2-2, with D perhaps matching TRBD2 (6 bases). CDR3 length: 14 amino acids. Germline-derived CDR1 and CDR2 are LNHDA and SQIVND (reference sequence). Deletions cut 4 bases from V and 1 base from J, with 7 bases between. CDR3 sequence (DNA): TGTGCCAGTAGTAGGCGGGAGAACACCGGGGAGCTGTTTTTT. Amino acid sequence: CASSRRENTGELFF.

This chain joins TRBV4-1 and TRBJ2-2; 8 positions match TRBD2. V was clipped by 4 bases and J by 2 bases; unmatched bases: 9. The CDR3 has 17 amino acids. Germline loops: CDR1 MGHRA, CDR2 YSYEKL. This CDR3 reads CASSRELLAANTGELFF. In DNA form, the CDR3 reads TGCGCCAGCAGCCGAGAACTACTAGCGGCTAACACCGGGGAGCTGTTTTTT.

The DNA of the CDR3 is TGCGCCAGCAGCGGGCACAGGGAGCAGTACTTC. This encodes CASSGHREQYF. The chain has TRBV5-1 and TRBJ2-7; weak D call: TRBD1 (5 bases). The CDR3 sequence is 11 residues long. The germline CDR1 and CDR2 sequences are SGHRS and YFSETQ. With 4 bases removed from V and 7 bases from J, the gap between germline ends came to 9 bases.

The chain employs TRBV10-3 and TRBJ2-7, with D tentatively TRBD1 (6 bases). The CDR3 runs 14 residues. V was trimmed by 4 bases and J by 5 bases, leaving 15 bases between them. Germline V gives CDR1 ENHRY, CDR2 SYGVKD. The CDR3 nucleotides read TGTGCCATCAGTGGTGGGGGCCTTTACGACGAGCAGTACTTC. It translates to CAISGGGLYDEQYF.

CDR3 DNA: TGTGCCAGTAGTATAGTTAGGACTAGCGGGATCTACGAGCAGTACTTC. This codes for CASSIVRTSGIYEQYF. The chain is built from TRBV19 and TRBJ2-7, with 12 bases identical to TRBD2. J gave up 3 bases and V 1 base, and 4 bases lay outside the gene matches. Germline CDR1 reads LNHDA; CDR2 reads SQIVND (reference sequence). This CDR3 region has 16 residues.

This clone showed up just once. This chain joins TRBV11-2 and TRBJ1-2, with 7 bases that match TRBD1. V lost 5 bases, J lost 5 bases, and 17 bases stayed unmatched. Per germline, CDR1 SGHAT and CDR2 FQNNGV. This CDR3 is 17 amino acids long. For the CDR3, the DNA is TGTGCCAGCAGCCGATTACGAACAGGGGCCCTCGGATATGGCTACACCTTC. It specifies CASSRLRTGALGYGYTF.

The V and J genes are TRBV5-8 and TRBJ1-1, with a weak D call TRBD1 (5 bases). V dropped 1 base and J dropped 5 bases, with 9 bases sitting between them. In germline, CDR1 is SGHTS, CDR2 YDEGEE. This CDR3 spans 13 amino acids. CDR3 in amino acids: CASSLYQGTEAFF. CDR3 in DNA: TGTGCCAGCAGCTTGTATCAGGGAACTGAAGCTTTCTTT. The complete variable domain, with remaining parts taken from reference TRBV5-8 and TRBJ1-1, reads EAGVTQSPTHLIKTRGQQATLRCSPISGHTSVYWYQQALGLGLQFLLWYDEGEERNRGNFPPRFSGRQFPNYSSELNVNALELEDSALYLCASSLYQGTEAFFGQGTRLTVV.

The chain employs TRBV30 and TRBJ1-3, with D maybe TRBD1 (5 bases). Germline CDR1 is GTSNPN and CDR2 is SVGIG (reference sequence). CDR3 length: 15 residues. V was clipped by 3 bases and J by 0 bases, with 12 bases between them. The CDR3 reads CAWSKHRLSGNTIYF. The CDR3 DNA follows: TGTGCCTGGAGCAAACACAGGCTCTCTGGAAACACCATATATTTT.

The V call is TRBV5-4, the J call TRBJ2-1, with D maybe TRBD2 (5 bases). The length of the CDR3 is 12 residues. Per the germline V gene, CDR1 is SGHNT and CDR2 is YYREEE (reference sequence). The V end was cut by 2 bases, the J end by 9 bases, with 9 bases between. The CDR3 sequence is CASSFGRAEQFF. The DNA for the CDR3 is TGTGCCAGCAGCTTCGGGCGGGCTGAGCAGTTCTTC.

This clone was recorded once. This rearrangement joins TRBV6-1 to TRBJ2-1; D may be TRBD2 (6 bases). Germline values: CDR1 MNHNS, CDR2 SASEGT. The CDR3 consists of 15 residues. V dropped 1 base and J dropped 5 bases, with 12 bases sitting between them. The CDR3 DNA is TGTGCCAGCAGTGAAGAGGGGACTTCACACAATGAGCAGTTCTTC. Protein product: CASSEEGTSHNEQFF.

The chain has TRBV27 and TRBJ2-3; maybe TRBD2 (7 bases). Trimming removed 8 bases at V and 5 bases at J, with 17 bases between. The CDR3 covers 14 residues. CDR1 and CDR2 (germline): MNHEY, SMNVEV (reference sequence). CDR3 residues: CASRPGGRKDTQYF. CDR3 DNA: TGTGCCAGCCGACCGGGGGGCAGGAAAGATACGCAGTATTTT.

This chain uses TRBV6-1 with TRBJ2-5; 8 bases fit TRBD1. V gave up 5 bases and J gave up 6 bases; unmatched junction bases: 8. CDR1 is MNHNS and CDR2 is SASEGT in the germline V gene. The CDR3 covers 14 residues. CDR3 in DNA: TGTGCCAGCAGTTCCCCCGACAGGGGTAAGACCCAGTACTTC. Protein sequence: CASSSPDRGKTQYF.